Presented here are 6 T cell receptor beta chains from one specimen sequenced in a study of blood T cell repertoires in COVID-19 (dated by TCRdb to 2020 to 2022). The receptor library was made with the immunoSEQ multiplex PCR assay. TCRdb carries this immuneACCESS record with in-frame sequences only. Its versions omit some clonotypes, under half of them owing to an unresolved V gene in the studies checked, with the rest unexplained. The sample table contains more than 95,000 clones; only one count was recorded for approximately 85% of them. The ten top clones hold about 3.3% of the sample. The specimen sequenced was peripheral blood. The receptor source for this set is a woman older than 75 with COVID-19, enrolled during active disease.

This sequence joins TRBV6-1 and TRBJ1-4, with D possibly being TRBD1 (6 bases). CDR3 length: 14 residues. Germline loops: CDR1 MNHNS, CDR2 SASEGT. V lost 3 bases to trimming and J lost 4 bases, with 9 bases between them. CDR3 sequence reads: CASSETGLNEKLFF. The CDR3 region has the DNA TGTGCCAGCAGTGAGACAGGACTTAATGAAAAACTGTTTTTT.

This clone has a handful of counts. The V call is TRBV4-1, the J call TRBJ1-3; no clear D. Germline CDR1 is MGHRA and CDR2 is YSYEKL. Trimming removed 0 bases at V and 0 bases at J, with 12 bases between. The CDR3 spans 17 residues. CDR3 nucleotides: TGCGCCAGCAGCCAAGAGGAGGGTGGCCTCTCTGGAAACACCATATATTTT. Its protein is CASSQEEGGLSGNTIYF.

This clone appeared a few times. The chain carries TRBV28 and TRBJ1-5, with D uncertain. The V end was cut by 3 bases, the J end by 4 bases, with 19 bases between. The germline gives CDR1 MDHEN, CDR2 SYDVKM. The CDR3 totals 17 residues. The CDR3 DNA sequence: TGTGCCAGCAGTTTCACTAACCTCCCAGAAACGAATCAGCCCCAGCATTTT. This gives the protein CASSFTNLPETNQPQHF. The whole variable domain, remainder taken from reference TRBV28 and TRBJ1-5, is DVKVTQSSRYLVKRTGEKVFLECVQDMDHENMFWYRQDPGLGLRLIYFSYDVKMKEKGDIPEGYSVSREKKERFSLILESASTNQTSMYLCASSFTNLPETNQPQHFGDGTRLSIL.

The V and J genes are TRBV24-1 and TRBJ2-5, with 8 bases lining up with TRBD1. V lost 9 bases to trimming and J lost 5 bases; unmatched junction nucleotides: 7. Per germline, CDR1 KGHDR and CDR2 SFDVKD. This CDR3 comprises 13 residues. The CDR3 region has the DNA TGTGCCACCGCCAGGGGGCCAGGGGAGACCCAGTACTTC. Translating gives CATARGPGETQYF.

The chain combines TRBV5-5 with TRBJ1-1; no clear D gene. V lost 4 bases to trimming and J lost 0 bases, with 13 bases between them. The CDR3 contains 15 residues. Germline V gives CDR1 SGHKS, CDR2 YYEKEE (reference sequence). The CDR3: CASSPPIVMNTEAFF. The CDR3 bases are TGTGCCAGCAGCCCGCCAATAGTTATGAACACTGAAGCTTTCTTT.

The gene calls are TRBV28 and TRBJ1-2; 8 positions agree with TRBD1. With V trimmed by 10 bases and J by 3 bases, 7 bases remained unmatched. The V gene's germline CDR1 is MDHEN and CDR2 SYDVKM. The CDR3 sequence is 13 residues long. Written as DNA, the CDR3 is TGTGCCATATGGGGACAGGAGGACTATGGCTACACCTTC. Translation: CAIWGQEDYGYTF.